The entry below gives a single T cell receptor beta chain sequence along with its context. The antigen is undetermined. Using unique molecular identifiers, the investigators prepared the TCRbeta library. TCRdb re-analysed the PCR reads in MiXCR, keeping a single row per CDR3 protein. In the table there are hundreds of thousands of distinct CDR3 sequences, roughly 17% of which are singletons. The data stem from a study of T-cell reconstitution after alpha-beta-depleted transplantation in children. Germline CDR1 reads DFQATT; CDR2 reads SNEGSKA (reference sequence). The CDR3 totals 12 residues. V was clipped by 2 bases and J by 4 bases, with 7 bases between them. Notes on the study in general: Several hundred expanded graft clones reportedly supplied alpha-beta T cells about two months after transplant. Diversity of TCRbeta at day 60 was high in some patients, arising from surviving recipient T cells and thymic progenitors. The authors attributed T-cell counts and diversity one year after transplant mostly to newly produced T cells.

The J gene is TRBJ2-3, the V gene TRBV20-1; tentative D call: TRBD2 (5 bases). The sample consisted of PBMCs, mostly from graft donor cells, taken 360 days after TCRalphabeta/CD19-depleted stem cell transplant. The source is a boy under two years old who had a stem cell transplant for Wiskott-Aldrich syndrome, so the T cells may come from the graft donor. The CDR3 sequence: CSARKEADTQYF. DNA of the CDR3: TGCAGTGCTAGAAAGGAGGCAGATACGCAGTATTTT.